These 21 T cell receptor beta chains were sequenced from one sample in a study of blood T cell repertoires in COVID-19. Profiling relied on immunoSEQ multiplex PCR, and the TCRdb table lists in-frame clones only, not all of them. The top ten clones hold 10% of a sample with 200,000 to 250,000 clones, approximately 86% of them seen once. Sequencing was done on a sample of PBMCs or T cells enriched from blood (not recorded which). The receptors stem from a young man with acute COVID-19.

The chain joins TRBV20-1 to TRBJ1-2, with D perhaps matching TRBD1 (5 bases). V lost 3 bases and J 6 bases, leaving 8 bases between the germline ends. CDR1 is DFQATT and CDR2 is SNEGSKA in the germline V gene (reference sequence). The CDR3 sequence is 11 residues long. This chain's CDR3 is CSARSGHGYTF. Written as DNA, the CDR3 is TGCAGTGCTAGGTCAGGGCATGGCTACACCTTC.

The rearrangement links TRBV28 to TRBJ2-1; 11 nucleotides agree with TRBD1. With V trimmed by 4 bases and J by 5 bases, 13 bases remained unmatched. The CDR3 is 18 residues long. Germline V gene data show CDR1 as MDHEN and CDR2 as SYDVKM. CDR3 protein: CASSSPPIRDRGDNEQFF. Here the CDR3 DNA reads TGTGCCAGCAGTTCACCGCCAATCCGGGACAGGGGGGACAATGAGCAGTTCTTC.

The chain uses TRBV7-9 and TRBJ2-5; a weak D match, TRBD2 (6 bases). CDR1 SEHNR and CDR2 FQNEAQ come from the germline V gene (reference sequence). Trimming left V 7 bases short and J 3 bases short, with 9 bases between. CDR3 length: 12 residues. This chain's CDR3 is CASNKREETQYF. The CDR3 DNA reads TGTGCCAGCAACAAGCGGGAAGAGACCCAGTACTTC.

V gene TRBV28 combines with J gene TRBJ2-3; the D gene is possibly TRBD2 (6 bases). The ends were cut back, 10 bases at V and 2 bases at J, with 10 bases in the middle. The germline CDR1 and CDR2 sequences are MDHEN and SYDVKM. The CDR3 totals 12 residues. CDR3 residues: CAIGDFTDTQYF. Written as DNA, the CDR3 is TGTGCCATTGGGGACTTCACAGATACGCAGTATTTT.

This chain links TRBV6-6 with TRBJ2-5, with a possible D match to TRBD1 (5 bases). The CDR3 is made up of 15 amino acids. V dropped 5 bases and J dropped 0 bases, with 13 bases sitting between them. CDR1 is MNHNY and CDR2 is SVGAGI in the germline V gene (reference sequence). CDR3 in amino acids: CASSDGYRYQETQYF. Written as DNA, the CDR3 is TGTGCCAGCAGTGACGGCTACAGGTACCAAGAGACCCAGTACTTC.

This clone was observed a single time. The CDR3 here is CASSEATGIQAFF. The DNA of the CDR3 is TGTGCCAGCAGTGAAGCGACAGGGATTCAAGCTTTCTTT. The V and J genes are TRBV6-1 and TRBJ1-1, with TRBD1 identical over 7 bases. CDR1 and CDR2 (germline): MNHNS, SASEGT. V was clipped by 0 bases and J by 9 bases; unmatched bases: 4. The CDR3 length is 13 residues.

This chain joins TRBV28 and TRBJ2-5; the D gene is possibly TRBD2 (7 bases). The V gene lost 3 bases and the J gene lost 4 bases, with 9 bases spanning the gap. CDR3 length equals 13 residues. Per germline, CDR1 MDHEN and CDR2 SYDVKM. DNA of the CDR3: TGTGCCAGCAGTTTGGGAGGGGGAGAGACCCAGTACTTC. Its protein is CASSLGGGETQYF.

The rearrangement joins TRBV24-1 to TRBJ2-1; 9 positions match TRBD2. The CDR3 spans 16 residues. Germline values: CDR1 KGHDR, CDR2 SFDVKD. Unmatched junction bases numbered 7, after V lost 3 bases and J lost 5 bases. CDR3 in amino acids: CATSDVTSGLDNEQFF. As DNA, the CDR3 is TGTGCCACCAGTGATGTAACTAGCGGGTTAGACAATGAGCAGTTCTTC.

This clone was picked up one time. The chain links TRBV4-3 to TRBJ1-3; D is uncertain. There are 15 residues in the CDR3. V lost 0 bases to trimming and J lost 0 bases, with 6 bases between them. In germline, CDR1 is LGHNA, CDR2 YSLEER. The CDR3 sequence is CASSQDSGSGNTIYF. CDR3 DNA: TGCGCCAGCAGCCAAGATTCCGGCTCTGGAAACACCATATATTTT.

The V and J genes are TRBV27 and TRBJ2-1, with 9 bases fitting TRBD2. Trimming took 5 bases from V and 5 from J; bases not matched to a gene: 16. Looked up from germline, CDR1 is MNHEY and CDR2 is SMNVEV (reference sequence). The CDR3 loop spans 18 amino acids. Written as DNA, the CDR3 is TGTGCCAGCAGTCCTCGGACCCGGAGGCTAGCGGGAAACAATGAGCAGTTCTTC. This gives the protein CASSPRTRRLAGNNEQFF.

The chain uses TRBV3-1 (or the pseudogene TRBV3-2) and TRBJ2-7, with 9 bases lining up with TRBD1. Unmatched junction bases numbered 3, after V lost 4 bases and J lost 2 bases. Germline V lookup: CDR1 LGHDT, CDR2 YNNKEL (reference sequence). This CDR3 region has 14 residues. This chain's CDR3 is CASSPGTGTYEQYF. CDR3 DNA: TGTGCCAGCAGCCCCGGGACAGGGACCTACGAGCAGTACTTC.

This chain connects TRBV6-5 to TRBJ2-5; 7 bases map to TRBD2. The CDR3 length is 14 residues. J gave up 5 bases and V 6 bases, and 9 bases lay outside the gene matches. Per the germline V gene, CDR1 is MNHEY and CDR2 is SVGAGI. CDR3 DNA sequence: TGTGCCAGCAGATCACTAGCGACACGGGAGACCCAGTACTTC. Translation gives CASRSLATRETQYF.

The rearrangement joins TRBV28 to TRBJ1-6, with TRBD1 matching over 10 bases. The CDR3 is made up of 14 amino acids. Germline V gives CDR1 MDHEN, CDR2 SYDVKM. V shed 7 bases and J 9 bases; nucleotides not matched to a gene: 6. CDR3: CASTLDRGGSPLHF. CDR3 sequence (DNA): TGTGCCAGCACCCTGGACAGGGGGGGTTCACCCCTCCACTTT.

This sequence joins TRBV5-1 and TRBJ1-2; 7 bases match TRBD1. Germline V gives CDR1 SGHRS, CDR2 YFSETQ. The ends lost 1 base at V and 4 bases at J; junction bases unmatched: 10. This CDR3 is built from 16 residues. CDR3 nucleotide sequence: TGCGCCAGCAGCTTGTCAAACCCAGGGGGTCTCTATGGCTACACCTTC. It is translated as CASSLSNPGGLYGYTF. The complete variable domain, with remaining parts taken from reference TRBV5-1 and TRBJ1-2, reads KAGVTQTPRYLIKTRGQQVTLSCSPISGHRSVSWYQQTPGQGLQFLFEYFSETQRNKGNFPGRFSGRQFSNSRSEMNVSTLELGDSALYLCASSLSNPGGLYGYTFGSGTRLTVV.

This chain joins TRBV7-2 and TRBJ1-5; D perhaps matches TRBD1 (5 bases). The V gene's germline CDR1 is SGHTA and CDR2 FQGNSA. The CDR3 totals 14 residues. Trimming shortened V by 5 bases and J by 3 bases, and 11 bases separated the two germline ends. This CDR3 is CASSPRQTNQPQHF. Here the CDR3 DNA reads TGTGCCAGCAGCCCACGACAGACCAATCAGCCCCAGCATTTT.

The DNA of the CDR3 is TGTGCCAGCTCACCACCTACTAGCGGACTTAATGAGCAGTTCTTC. It yields the protein CASSPPTSGLNEQFF. The rearrangement uses TRBV18 and TRBJ2-1; 8 bases fit TRBD2. Germline V gene sequence: CDR1 KGHSH, CDR2 LQKENI. V lost 0 bases and J lost 7; bases outside the gene matches: 5. CDR3 size: 15 residues.

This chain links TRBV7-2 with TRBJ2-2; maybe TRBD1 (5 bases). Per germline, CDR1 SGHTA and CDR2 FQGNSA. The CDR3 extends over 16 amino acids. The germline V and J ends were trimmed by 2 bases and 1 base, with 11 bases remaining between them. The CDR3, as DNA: TGTGCCAGCAGCTTACTATTTCAGGGGAACACCGGGGAGCTGTTTTTT. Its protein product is CASSLLFQGNTGELFF. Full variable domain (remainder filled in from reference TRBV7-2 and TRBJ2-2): GAGVSQSPSNKVTEKGKDVELRCDPISGHTALYWYRQSLGQGLEFLIYFQGNSAPDKSGLPSDRFSAERTGGSVSTLTIQRTQQEDSAVYLCASSLLFQGNTGELFFGEGSRLTVL.

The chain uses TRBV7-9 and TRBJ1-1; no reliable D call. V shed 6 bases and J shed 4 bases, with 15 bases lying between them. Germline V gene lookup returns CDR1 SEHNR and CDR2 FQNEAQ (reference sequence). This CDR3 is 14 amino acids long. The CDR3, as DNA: TGTGCCAGCAGTACCGGCCAGCGGGGCACTGAAGCTTTCTTT. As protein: CASSTGQRGTEAFF.

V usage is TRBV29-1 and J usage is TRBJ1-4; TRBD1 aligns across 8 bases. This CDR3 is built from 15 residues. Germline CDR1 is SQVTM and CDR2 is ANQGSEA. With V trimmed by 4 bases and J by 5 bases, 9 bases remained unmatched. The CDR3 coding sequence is TGCAGCGTTGGAACAGGGGGAGGCCCAAATGAAAAACTGTTTTTT. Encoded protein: CSVGTGGGPNEKLFF. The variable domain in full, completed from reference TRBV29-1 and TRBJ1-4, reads SAVISQKPSRDICQRGTSLTIQCQVDSQVTMMFWYRQQPGQSLTLIATANQGSEATYESGFVIDKFPISRPNLTFSTLTVSNMSPEDSSIYLCSVGTGGGPNEKLFFGSGTQLSVL.

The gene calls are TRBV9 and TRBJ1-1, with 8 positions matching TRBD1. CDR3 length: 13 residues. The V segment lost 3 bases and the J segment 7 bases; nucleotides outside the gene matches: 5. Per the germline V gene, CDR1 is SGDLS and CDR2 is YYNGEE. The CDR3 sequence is CASSDRGGSEAFF. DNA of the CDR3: TGTGCCAGCAGCGACAGGGGGGGCAGTGAAGCTTTCTTT.

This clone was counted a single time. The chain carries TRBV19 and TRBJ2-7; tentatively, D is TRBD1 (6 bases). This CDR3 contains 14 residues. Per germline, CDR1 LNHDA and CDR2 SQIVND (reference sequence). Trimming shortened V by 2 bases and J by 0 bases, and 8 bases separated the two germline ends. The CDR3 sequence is CASSITGTSYEQYF. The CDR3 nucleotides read TGTGCCAGTAGTATAACAGGGACCTCCTACGAGCAGTACTTC.